Listed here is a single T cell receptor (beta chain). Antigen specificity is unknown. This sample stems from a study of OX40 agonist ivuxolimab in advanced cancers. Findings and caveats of the study: A proportion of nonresponders additionally exhibited low normalized T-cell clonal expansion. Clonal expansion in partial responders at 0.1-3.0 mg/kg ranked among the lowest.

Profiled with immunoSEQ multiplex PCR; TCRdb holds only in-frame clones, not every one. The sample carries 90,000 to 150,000 clones, 80% to 90% recorded once. The sequence was obtained from an adult with an advanced solid tumor such as melanoma, head and neck, liver or kidney cancer. Sample: CD4+ or CD8+ T cells sorted from blood, taken in a trial of the OX40 agonist ivuxolimab.

For the CDR3, the DNA is TGCGCCAGCAGCCCAGGACAGTGGACTAGCTATGGCTACACCTTC. Translated: CASSPGQWTSYGYTF. The rearrangement uses TRBV4-3 and TRBJ1-2, with D tentatively TRBD1 (6 bases). The V end was cut by 4 bases, the J end by 4 bases, with 16 bases between. Germline assignment: CDR1 LGHNA and CDR2 YSLEER. The CDR3 is made up of 15 amino acids.